A single TCR beta chain is shown here with its context. The antigen is unknown. This specimen belongs to a study of cytomegalovirus exposure and HLA in healthy donors. General study points: Other equally common chains were less clonally expanded than HLA-associated TCR beta chains, a later analysis showed. Further analysis was carried out later, and it showed several of the most significant clusters appearing linked to common viral pathogens.

With 60 Vbeta and 13 Jbeta primers, the PCR was carried out. In the original processing: In a later analysis, approximately 80 million unique TCR beta chains included roughly 11 million shared by two or more donors. The assay was immunoSEQ multiplex PCR, and TCRdb's table has in-frame clones only and misses some. V and J calls and clone size are those listed in that table; D and trimming were worked out from the DNA. The sample's table shows around 140,000 clones. The CDR3 consists of 14 residues. Germline V gene data show CDR1 as WSHSY and CDR2 as SAAADI. V lost 0 bases to trimming and J lost 4 bases, with 9 bases between them.

The chain links TRBV10-2 to TRBJ1-2; D not resolved. The TCR comes from a woman aged 35 to 49 in good health and CMV-seronegative. What was sequenced was PBMCs. The CDR3 sequence: CASSESEGSYGYTF. CDR3 nucleotide sequence: TGCGCCAGCAGTGAGTCGGAGGGTTCCTATGGCTACACCTTC.